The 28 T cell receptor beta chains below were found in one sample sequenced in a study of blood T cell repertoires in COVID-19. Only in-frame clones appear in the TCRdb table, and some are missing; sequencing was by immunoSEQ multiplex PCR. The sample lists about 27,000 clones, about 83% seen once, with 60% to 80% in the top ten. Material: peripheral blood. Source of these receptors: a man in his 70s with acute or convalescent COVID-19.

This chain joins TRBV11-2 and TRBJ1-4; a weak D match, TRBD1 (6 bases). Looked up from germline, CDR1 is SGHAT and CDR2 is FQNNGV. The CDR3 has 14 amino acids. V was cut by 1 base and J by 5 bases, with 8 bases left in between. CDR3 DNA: TGTGCCAGCAGCTTAGGACAGGCAAATGAAAAACTGTTTTTT. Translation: CASSLGQANEKLFF.

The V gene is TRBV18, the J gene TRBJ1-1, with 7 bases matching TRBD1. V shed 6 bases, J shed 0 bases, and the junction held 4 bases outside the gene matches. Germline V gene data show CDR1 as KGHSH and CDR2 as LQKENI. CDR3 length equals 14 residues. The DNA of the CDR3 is TGTGCCAGCTCGTCGGGACAGATGAACACTGAAGCTTTCTTT. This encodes CASSSGQMNTEAFF.

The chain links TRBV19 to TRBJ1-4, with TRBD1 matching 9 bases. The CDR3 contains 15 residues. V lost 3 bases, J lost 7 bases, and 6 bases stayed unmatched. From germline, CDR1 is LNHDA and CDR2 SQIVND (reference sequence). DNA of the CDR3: TGTGCCAGTAGTATCGGAAGGACAGGGGCTGAAAAACTGTTTTTT. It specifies CASSIGRTGAEKLFF.

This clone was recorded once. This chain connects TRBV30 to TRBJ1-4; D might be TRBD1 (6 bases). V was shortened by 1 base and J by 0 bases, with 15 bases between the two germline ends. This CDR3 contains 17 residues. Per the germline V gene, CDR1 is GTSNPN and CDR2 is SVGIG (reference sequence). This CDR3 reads CAWSASRAGATNEKLFF. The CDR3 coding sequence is TGTGCCTGGAGTGCCTCTCGAGCAGGGGCAACTAATGAAAAACTGTTTTTT.

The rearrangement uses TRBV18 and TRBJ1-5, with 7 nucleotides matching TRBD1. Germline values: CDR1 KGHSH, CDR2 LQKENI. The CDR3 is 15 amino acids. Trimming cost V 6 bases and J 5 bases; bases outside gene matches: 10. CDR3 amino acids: CASSIRDSAYQPQHF. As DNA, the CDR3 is TGTGCCAGCTCGATCCGGGACAGCGCCTATCAGCCCCAGCATTTT.

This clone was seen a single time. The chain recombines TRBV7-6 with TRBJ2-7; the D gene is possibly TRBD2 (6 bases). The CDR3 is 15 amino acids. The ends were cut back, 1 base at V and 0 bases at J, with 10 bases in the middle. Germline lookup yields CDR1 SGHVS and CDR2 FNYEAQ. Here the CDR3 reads CASSLVWDSSYEQYF. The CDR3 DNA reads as TGTGCCAGCAGCTTAGTTTGGGACTCCTCCTACGAGCAGTACTTC.

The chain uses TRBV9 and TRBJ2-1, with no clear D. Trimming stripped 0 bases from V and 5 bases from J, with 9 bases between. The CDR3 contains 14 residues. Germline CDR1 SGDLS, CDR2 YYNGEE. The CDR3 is CASSVGGRNNEQFF. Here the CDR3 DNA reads TGTGCCAGCAGCGTAGGAGGCAGAAACAATGAGCAGTTCTTC.

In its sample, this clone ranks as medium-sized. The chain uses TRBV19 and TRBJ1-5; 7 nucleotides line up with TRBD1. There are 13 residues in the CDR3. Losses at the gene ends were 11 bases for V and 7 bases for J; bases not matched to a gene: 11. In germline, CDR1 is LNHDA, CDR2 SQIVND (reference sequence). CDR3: CAASGTVEQPQHF. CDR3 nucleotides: TGTGCCGCTAGCGGGACAGTTGAACAGCCCCAGCATTTT. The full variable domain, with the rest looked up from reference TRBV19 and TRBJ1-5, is DGGITQSPKYLFRKEGQNVTLSCEQNLNHDAMYWYRQDPGQGLRLIYYSQIVNDFQKGDIAEGYSVSREKKESFPLTVTSAQKNPTAFYLCAASGTVEQPQHFGDGTRLSIL.

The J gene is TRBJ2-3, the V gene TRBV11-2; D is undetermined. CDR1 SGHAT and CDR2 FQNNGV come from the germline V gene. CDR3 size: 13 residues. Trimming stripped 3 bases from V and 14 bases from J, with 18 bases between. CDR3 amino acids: CASSFFSKNPSYF. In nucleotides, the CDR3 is TGTGCCAGCAGCTTCTTCAGTAAAAACCCTTCGTATTTT. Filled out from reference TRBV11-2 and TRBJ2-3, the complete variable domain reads EAGVAQSPRYKIIEKRQSVAFWCNPISGHATLYWYQQILGQGPKLLIQFQNNGVVDDSQLPKDRFSAERLKGVDSTLKIQPAKLEDSAVYLCASSFFSKNPSYFGPGTRLTVL.

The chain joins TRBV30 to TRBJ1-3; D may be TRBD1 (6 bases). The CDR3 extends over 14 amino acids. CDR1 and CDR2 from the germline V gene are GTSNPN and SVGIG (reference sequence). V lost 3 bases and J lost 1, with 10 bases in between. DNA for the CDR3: TGTGCCTGGAGCGCAAGGGGGTCTGGAAACACCATATATTTT. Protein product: CAWSARGSGNTIYF.

CDR3 sequence: CASSVIRETGELFF. The CDR3 nucleotides read TGTGCCAGCAGTGTGATCAGGGAAACCGGGGAGCTGTTTTTT. The chain recombines TRBV2 with TRBJ2-2, with D possibly matching TRBD1 (5 bases). V lost 4 bases and J lost 5, with 11 bases in between. This CDR3 region has 14 residues. Germline assignment: CDR1 SNHLY and CDR2 FYNNEI. Full variable domain (rest looked up from reference TRBV2 and TRBJ2-2): EPEVTQTPSHQVTQMGQEVILRCVPISNHLYFYWYRQILGQKVEFLVSFYNNEISEKSEIFDDQFSVERPDGSNFTLKIRSTKLEDSAMYFCASSVIRETGELFFGEGSRLTVL.

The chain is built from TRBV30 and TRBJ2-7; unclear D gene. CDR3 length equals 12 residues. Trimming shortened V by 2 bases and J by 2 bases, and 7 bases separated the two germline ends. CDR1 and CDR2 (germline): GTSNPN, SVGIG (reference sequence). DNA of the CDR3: TGTGCCTGGAGTAGCGTAGCCTACGAGCAGTACTTC. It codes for CAWSSVAYEQYF.

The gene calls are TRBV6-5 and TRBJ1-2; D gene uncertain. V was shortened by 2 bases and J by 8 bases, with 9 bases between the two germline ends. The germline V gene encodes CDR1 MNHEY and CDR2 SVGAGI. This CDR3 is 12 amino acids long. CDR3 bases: TGTGCCAGCAGTTACCGAGGGTACGGCTACACCTTC. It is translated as CASSYRGYGYTF.

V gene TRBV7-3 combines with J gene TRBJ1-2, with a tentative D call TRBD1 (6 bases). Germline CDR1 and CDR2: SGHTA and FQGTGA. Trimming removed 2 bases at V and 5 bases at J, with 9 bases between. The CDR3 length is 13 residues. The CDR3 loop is CASSLQGMYGYTF. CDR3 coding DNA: TGTGCCAGCAGCTTACAGGGGATGTATGGCTACACCTTC.

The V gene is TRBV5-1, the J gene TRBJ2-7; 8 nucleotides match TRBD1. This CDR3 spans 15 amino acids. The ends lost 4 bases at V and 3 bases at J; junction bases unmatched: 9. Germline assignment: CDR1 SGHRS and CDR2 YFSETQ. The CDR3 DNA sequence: TGCGCCAGCAGCCGTTCCGGACAGGGCAACTACGAGCAGTACTTC. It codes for CASSRSGQGNYEQYF.

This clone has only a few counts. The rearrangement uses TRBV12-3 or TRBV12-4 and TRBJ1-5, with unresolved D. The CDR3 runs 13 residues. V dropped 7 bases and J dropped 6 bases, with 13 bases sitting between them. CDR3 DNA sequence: TGTGCCAGCACTACCGCGGGGTTTCAGCCCCAGCATTTT. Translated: CASTTAGFQPQHF.

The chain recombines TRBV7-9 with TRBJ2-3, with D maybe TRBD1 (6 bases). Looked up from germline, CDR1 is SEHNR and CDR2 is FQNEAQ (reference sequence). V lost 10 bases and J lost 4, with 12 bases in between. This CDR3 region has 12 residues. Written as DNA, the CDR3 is TGTGCCAATGACCCAGGGGCAGATACGCAGTATTTT. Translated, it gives CANDPGADTQYF.

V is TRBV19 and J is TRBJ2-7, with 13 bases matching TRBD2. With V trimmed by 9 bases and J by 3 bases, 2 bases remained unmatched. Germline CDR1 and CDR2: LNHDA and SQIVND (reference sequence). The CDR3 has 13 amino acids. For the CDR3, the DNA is TGTGCCAGCGGGACTAGCGGGATCTACGAGCAGTACTTC. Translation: CASGTSGIYEQYF.

CDR3 DNA sequence: TGTGCCAGCAGTCCGCAGGGGGGTAGTGGCTACACCTTC. This translates into CASSPQGGSGYTF. This chain uses TRBV27 with TRBJ1-2; the match to TRBD1 covers 7 bases. The CDR3 is made up of 13 amino acids. Germline CDR1 is MNHEY and CDR2 is SMNVEV (reference sequence). The V segment lost 5 bases and the J segment 7 bases; nucleotides outside the gene matches: 7.

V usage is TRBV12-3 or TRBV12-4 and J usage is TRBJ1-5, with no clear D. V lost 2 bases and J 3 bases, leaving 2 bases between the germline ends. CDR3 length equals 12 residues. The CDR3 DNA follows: TGTGCCAGCAGTTTACTCAATCAGCCCCAGCATTTT. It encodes CASSLLNQPQHF.

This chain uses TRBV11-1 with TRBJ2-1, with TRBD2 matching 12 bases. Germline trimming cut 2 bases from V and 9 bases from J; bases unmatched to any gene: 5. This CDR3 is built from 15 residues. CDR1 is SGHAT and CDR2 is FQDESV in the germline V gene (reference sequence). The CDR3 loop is CASSLPGTSGLEQFF. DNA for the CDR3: TGTGCCAGCAGCTTACCCGGGACTAGCGGGCTTGAGCAGTTCTTC.

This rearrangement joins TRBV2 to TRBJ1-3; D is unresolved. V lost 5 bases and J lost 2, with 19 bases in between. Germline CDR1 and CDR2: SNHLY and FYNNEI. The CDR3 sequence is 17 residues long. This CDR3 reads CASSFRVLREAGNTIYF. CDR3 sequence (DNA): TGTGCCAGCAGTTTTCGGGTATTACGGGAGGCTGGAAACACCATATATTTT. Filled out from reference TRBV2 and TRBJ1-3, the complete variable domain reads EPEVTQTPSHQVTQMGQEVILRCVPISNHLYFYWYRQILGQKVEFLVSFYNNEISEKSEIFDDQFSVERPDGSNFTLKIRSTKLEDSAMYFCASSFRVLREAGNTIYFGEGSWLTVV.

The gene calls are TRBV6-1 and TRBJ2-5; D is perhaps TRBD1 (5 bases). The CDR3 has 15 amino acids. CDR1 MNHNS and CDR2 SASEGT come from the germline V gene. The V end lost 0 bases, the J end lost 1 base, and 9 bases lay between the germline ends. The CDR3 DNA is TGTGCCAGCAGTGAAGCTCCGGACATCCAAGAGACCCAGTACTTC. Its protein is CASSEAPDIQETQYF.

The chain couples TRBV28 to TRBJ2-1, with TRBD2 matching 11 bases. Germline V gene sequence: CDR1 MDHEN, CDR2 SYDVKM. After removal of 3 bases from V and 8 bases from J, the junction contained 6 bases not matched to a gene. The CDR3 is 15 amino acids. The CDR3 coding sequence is TGTGCCAGCAGTTTTGGGCTAGCGGGAGGCCATGAGCAGTTCTTC. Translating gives CASSFGLAGGHEQFF.

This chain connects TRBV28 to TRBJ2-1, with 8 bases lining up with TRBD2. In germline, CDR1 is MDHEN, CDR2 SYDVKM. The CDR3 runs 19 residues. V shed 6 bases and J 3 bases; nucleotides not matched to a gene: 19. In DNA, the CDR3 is TGTGCCAGCAGCTCCGTGAGCCAACCGGGACTAGGCAGCTACAATGAGCAGTTCTTC. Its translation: CASSSVSQPGLGSYNEQFF. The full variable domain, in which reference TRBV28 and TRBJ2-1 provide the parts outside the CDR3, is DVKVTQSSRYLVKRTGEKVFLECVQDMDHENMFWYRQDPGLGLRLIYFSYDVKMKEKGDIPEGYSVSREKKERFSLILESASTNQTSMYLCASSSVSQPGLGSYNEQFFGPGTRLTVL.

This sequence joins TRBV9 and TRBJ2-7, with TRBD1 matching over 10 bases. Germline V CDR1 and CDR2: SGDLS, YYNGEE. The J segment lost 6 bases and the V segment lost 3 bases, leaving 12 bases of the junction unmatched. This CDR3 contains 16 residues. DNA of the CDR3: TGTGCCAGCAGCGCAAACCCCGGGACAGGGGTTGGCGAGCAGTACTTC. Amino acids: CASSANPGTGVGEQYF.

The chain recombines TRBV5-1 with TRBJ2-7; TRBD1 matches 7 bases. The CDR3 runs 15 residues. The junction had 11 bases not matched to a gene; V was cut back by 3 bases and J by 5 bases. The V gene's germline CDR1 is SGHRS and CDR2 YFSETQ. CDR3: CASSSTGIVRHEQYF. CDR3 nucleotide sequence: TGCGCCAGCAGCTCGACAGGGATCGTGCGCCACGAGCAGTACTTC.

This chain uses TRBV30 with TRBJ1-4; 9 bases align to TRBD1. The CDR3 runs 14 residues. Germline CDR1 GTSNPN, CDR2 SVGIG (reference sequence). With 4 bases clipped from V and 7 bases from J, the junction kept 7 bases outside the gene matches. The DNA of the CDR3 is TGTGCCTGGACGGGGACAGGGATTCCTGAAAAACTGTTTTTT. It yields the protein CAWTGTGIPEKLFF.